These 28 T cell receptor beta chains share one sample of origin, sequenced in a study of cytomegalovirus exposure and HLA in healthy donors. PCR employed 60 Vbeta and 13 Jbeta primers. Produced via immunoSEQ multiplex PCR; TCRdb's table is partial and in-frame only. The table lists approximately 110,000 clones, around 73% of them singletons. Sample: PBMCs. Every receptor here comes from a middle-aged woman in good health and CMV-seropositive.

Worth noting for this clone: The sample carries other DNA sequences with the same CDR3. The rearrangement links TRBV5-1 to TRBJ1-2; D is uncertain. Per the germline V gene, CDR1 is SGHRS and CDR2 is YFSETQ. This CDR3 has 12 amino acids. V lost 2 bases and J lost 3, with 5 bases in between. The CDR3 DNA reads as TGCGCCAGCAGCTTAACAGACTATGGCTACACCTTC. It is translated as CASSLTDYGYTF.

J is TRBJ2-7 and V is TRBV5-1, with 8 bases fitting TRBD1. There are 15 residues in the CDR3. With 0 bases clipped from V and 3 bases from J, the junction kept 5 bases outside the gene matches. Germline-derived CDR1 and CDR2 are SGHRS and YFSETQ. CDR3 coding DNA: TGCGCCAGCAGCTTGGCCGGGACAGGACGCTACGAGCAGTACTTC. Translating it yields CASSLAGTGRYEQYF.

This CDR3 reads CASALGTSGEIEETQYF. The CDR3 DNA is TGTGCCAGCGCACTTGGGACTAGCGGGGAGATAGAAGAGACCCAGTACTTC. V is TRBV2 and J is TRBJ2-5; 13 bases match TRBD2. CDR1 and CDR2 from the germline V gene are SNHLY and FYNNEI. V lost 8 bases and J lost 3; bases outside the gene matches: 12. The CDR3 is made up of 17 amino acids. Drawing the rest from reference TRBV2 and TRBJ2-5, the complete variable domain is EPEVTQTPSHQVTQMGQEVILRCVPISNHLYFYWYRQILGQKVEFLVSFYNNEISEKSEIFDDQFSVERPDGSNFTLKIRSTKLEDSAMYFCASALGTSGEIEETQYFGPGTRLLVL.

The chain carries TRBV5-8 and TRBJ2-3; D gene ambiguous. With 3 bases removed from V and 6 bases from J, the gap between germline ends came to 8 bases. This CDR3 spans 12 amino acids. The V gene's germline CDR1 is SGHTS and CDR2 YDEGEE. The CDR3, as DNA: TGTGCCAGCAGCTACGACAAGGATACGCAGTATTTT. Protein: CASSYDKDTQYF. Supplemented by reference TRBV5-8 and TRBJ2-3, the full variable domain reads EAGVTQSPTHLIKTRGQQATLRCSPISGHTSVYWYQQALGLGLQFLLWYDEGEERNRGNFPPRFSGRQFPNYSSELNVNALELEDSALYLCASSYDKDTQYFGPGTRLTVL.

This clone was observed a single time. This chain connects TRBV6-6 to TRBJ2-7; D is perhaps TRBD1 (6 bases). Trimming removed 7 bases from V and 2 bases from J, with 12 bases in between. The germline V gene encodes CDR1 MNHNY and CDR2 SVGAGI (reference sequence). The CDR3 length is 13 residues. CDR3 loop: CASTSQGTYEQYF. CDR3 DNA: TGTGCCAGCACTTCACAGGGTACCTACGAGCAGTACTTC.

The DNA of the CDR3 is TGTGCCAGCAGTATTCTAGCGGGGGATACAGATACGCAGTATTTT. Residues: CASSILAGDTDTQYF. The genes are TRBV6-6 and TRBJ2-3, with TRBD2 matching over 10 bases. This CDR3 is built from 15 residues. J was trimmed by 3 bases and V by 5 bases; bases with no gene match: 5. The germline gives CDR1 MNHNY, CDR2 SVGAGI (reference sequence).

The chain employs TRBV2 and TRBJ2-1; 12 bases map to TRBD2. Germline assignment: CDR1 SNHLY and CDR2 FYNNEI. J was trimmed by 8 bases and V by 3 bases; bases with no gene match: 8. The length of the CDR3 is 16 residues. CDR3 DNA sequence: TGTGCCAGCAGTGACCGTCTAGCGGGGGGGTCCCATGAGCAGTTCTTC. Translation gives CASSDRLAGGSHEQFF.

The chain has TRBV2 and TRBJ2-3; the D is unclear. In germline, CDR1 is SNHLY, CDR2 FYNNEI. The V gene lost 5 bases and the J gene lost 2 bases, with 5 bases spanning the gap. The CDR3 spans 12 residues. CDR3 DNA: TGTGCCAGCAGTTACACCACAGATACGCAGTATTTT. Amino acids: CASSYTTDTQYF.

This chain uses TRBV15 with TRBJ1-4; 8 nucleotides align to TRBD1. With 0 bases clipped from V and 6 bases from J, the junction kept 6 bases outside the gene matches. In germline, CDR1 is LNHNV, CDR2 YYDKDF (reference sequence). The CDR3 runs to 16 residues. The CDR3 bases are TGTGCCACCAGCAGAGAGGCCGGGACAGGCGATGAAAAACTGTTTTTT. It codes for CATSREAGTGDEKLFF.

This chain uses TRBV7-2 with TRBJ1-5, with D tentatively TRBD1 (6 bases). CDR3 length: 12 amino acids. Trimming took 7 bases from V and 6 from J, leaving 10 bases between them. Germline V gene sequence: CDR1 SGHTA, CDR2 FQGNSA. Here the CDR3 reads CASTSGVQPQHF. CDR3 in DNA: TGTGCCAGCACCTCAGGGGTTCAGCCCCAGCATTTT.

The V call is TRBV2, the J call TRBJ1-5; D gene ambiguous. CDR1 is SNHLY, CDR2 FYNNEI, per germline. This CDR3 is 15 amino acids long. V lost 1 base to trimming and J lost 0 bases, with 7 bases between them. CDR3 coding DNA: TGTGCCAGCAGTGAAGGAGGGATTAGCAATCAGCCCCAGCATTTT. Translating it yields CASSEGGISNQPQHF.

This clone was counted between two and nine times. CDR3 region: CASSQDDRRGYTF. The CDR3 DNA reads TGCGCCAGCAGCCAAGACGACAGGCGTGGCTACACCTTC. The rearrangement uses TRBV4-1 and TRBJ1-2; D perhaps matches TRBD1 (6 bases). The CDR3 covers 13 residues. V was trimmed by 0 bases and J by 7 bases, leaving 9 bases between them. Germline V gene data show CDR1 as MGHRA and CDR2 as YSYEKL.

This clone was observed a few times. The rearrangement joins TRBV2 to TRBJ2-1; the match to TRBD2 covers 7 bases. The length of the CDR3 is 16 residues. The V gene end was trimmed by 3 bases and the J gene end by 4 bases; junction bases not matched to a gene: 9. Germline V lookup: CDR1 SNHLY, CDR2 FYNNEI. The CDR3 spells CASSDSTSGEYNEQFF. The CDR3 region has the DNA TGTGCCAGCAGTGATTCGACGAGCGGGGAGTACAATGAGCAGTTCTTC.

A few counts support this clone. The chain joins TRBV6-1 to TRBJ2-4; possibly TRBD1 for D (6 bases). The germline V and J ends were trimmed by 6 bases and 3 bases, with 12 bases remaining between them. This CDR3 comprises 14 residues. Germline V CDR1 and CDR2: MNHNS, SASEGT. CDR3 protein: CASRPQGYKNIQYF. DNA for the CDR3: TGTGCCAGCAGGCCACAGGGATACAAAAACATTCAGTACTTC.

The sample holds a few counts of this clone. The chain joins TRBV4-1 to TRBJ2-2, with 7 positions matching TRBD2. The CDR3 has 16 residues. Germline assignment: CDR1 MGHRA and CDR2 YSYEKL. V lost 1 base to trimming and J lost 4 bases; unmatched junction nucleotides: 6. The CDR3 coding sequence is TGCGCCAGCAGCCAAGCTTGGCGGGGGTCCACCGGGGAGCTGTTTTTT. Translation: CASSQAWRGSTGELFF.

CDR3: CASSRASGQDGYTF. The CDR3 DNA follows: TGTGCCAGTAGTAGGGCCTCGGGACAGGATGGCTACACCTTC. The chain joins TRBV19 to TRBJ1-2; TRBD1 agrees at 8 bases. The CDR3 loop spans 14 amino acids. The J segment lost 6 bases and the V segment lost 4 bases, leaving 7 bases of the junction unmatched. CDR1 and CDR2 from the germline V gene are LNHDA and SQIVND (reference sequence).

This clone has only a few counts. This chain links TRBV14 with TRBJ2-7; TRBD1 matches 7 bases. V lost 0 bases, J lost 4 bases, and 6 bases stayed unmatched. This CDR3 region has 15 residues. In germline, CDR1 is SGHDN, CDR2 FVKESK. The DNA for the CDR3 is TGTGCCAGCAGCCAAGATCTGGTCAGGGGGTACGAGCAGTACTTC. Amino acid sequence: CASSQDLVRGYEQYF.

The CDR3 nucleotides read TGCAGTGCTAGCACTAGATTCGAGCAGTACTTC. Translating gives CSASTRFEQYF. The chain links TRBV20-1 to TRBJ2-7, with a tentative D call TRBD2 (5 bases). The germline V gene encodes CDR1 DFQATT and CDR2 SNEGSKA (reference sequence). Between the trimmed V and J ends, which lost 3 bases and 6 bases, there was a span of 9 bases. The length of the CDR3 is 11 residues.

The chain joins TRBV5-1 to TRBJ2-7; 10 nucleotides align to TRBD1. Germline V gene data show CDR1 as SGHRS and CDR2 as YFSETQ. This CDR3 spans 16 amino acids. J gave up 2 bases and V 3 bases, and 8 bases lay outside the gene matches. The CDR3 protein is CASSSPGTGATYEQYF. Written as DNA, the CDR3 is TGCGCCAGCAGCTCCCCCGGGACAGGGGCTACCTACGAGCAGTACTTC.

The rearrangement uses TRBV7-9 and TRBJ1-5; a possible D gene is TRBD1 (5 bases). The CDR3 consists of 14 residues. The germline V gene has CDR1 SEHNR and CDR2 FQNEAQ (reference sequence). V was pared by 4 bases and J by 5 bases, with 12 bases between. Here the CDR3 reads CASSSQGRDQPQHF. CDR3 sequence (DNA): TGTGCCAGCAGCTCCCAGGGCCGGGATCAGCCCCAGCATTTT.

The gene calls are TRBV4-1 and TRBJ2-1; D might be TRBD2 (6 bases). CDR1 MGHRA and CDR2 YSYEKL come from the germline V gene. With 4 bases removed from V and 3 bases from J, the gap between germline ends came to 19 bases. CDR3 length: 17 amino acids. CDR3 protein: CASSPRGKRADYNEQFF. The DNA for the CDR3 is TGCGCCAGCAGCCCCAGAGGTAAGCGGGCGGACTACAATGAGCAGTTCTTC.

The table lists this clone with a few counts. The V gene is TRBV5-4, the J gene TRBJ2-3; D gene uncertain. This CDR3 region has 15 residues. Deletions cut 4 bases from V and 0 bases from J, with 12 bases between. Germline CDR1 SGHNT, CDR2 YYREEE (reference sequence). Here the CDR3 DNA reads TGTGCCAGCAGCCCGACCCGACTTAGCACAGATACGCAGTATTTT. Its protein product is CASSPTRLSTDTQYF.

V and J are TRBV7-2 and TRBJ1-2; 11 nucleotides agree with TRBD1. Germline CDR1 and CDR2: SGHTA and FQGNSA. Trimming took 5 bases from V and 3 from J; bases not matched to a gene: 14. The CDR3 sequence is 18 residues long. The CDR3 DNA sequence: TGTGCCAGCAGCGGACAGGGGGCCGATACCGTATTATACTATGGCTACACCTTC. Amino acids: CASSGQGADTVLYYGYTF.

The chain has TRBV7-9 and TRBJ2-2; possible D gene TRBD1, 6 bases. The CDR3 extends over 14 amino acids. Trimming removed 4 bases from V and 3 bases from J, with 9 bases in between. The germline V gene encodes CDR1 SEHNR and CDR2 FQNEAQ (reference sequence). The CDR3 sequence: CASSSYRDTGELFF. CDR3 bases: TGTGCCAGCAGCTCTTACAGGGACACCGGGGAGCTGTTTTTT.

The chain recombines TRBV19 with TRBJ1-1; 8 positions agree with TRBD1. Looked up from germline, CDR1 is LNHDA and CDR2 is SQIVND (reference sequence). J gave up 5 bases and V 7 bases, and 6 bases lay outside the gene matches. This CDR3 is 13 amino acids long. CDR3 in DNA: TGTGCCAGTATCCCGACAGGGGTGACTGAAGCTTTCTTT. Amino acid sequence: CASIPTGVTEAFF. The full variable domain, its missing parts supplied by reference TRBV19 and TRBJ1-1, is DGGITQSPKYLFRKEGQNVTLSCEQNLNHDAMYWYRQDPGQGLRLIYYSQIVNDFQKGDIAEGYSVSREKKESFPLTVTSAQKNPTAFYLCASIPTGVTEAFFGQGTRLTVV.

The rearrangement uses TRBV5-1 and TRBJ1-1; 9 bases align to TRBD1. The CDR3 has 14 amino acids. Germline-derived CDR1 and CDR2 are SGHRS and YFSETQ. V lost 4 bases to trimming and J lost 3 bases; unmatched junction nucleotides: 4. The CDR3 protein is CASSITGGDTEAFF. In DNA form, the CDR3 reads TGCGCCAGCAGCATCACAGGGGGCGACACTGAAGCTTTCTTT.

V gene TRBV5-4 combines with J gene TRBJ1-2, with 8 bases that match TRBD1. After removal of 3 bases from V and 6 bases from J, the junction contained 10 bases not matched to a gene. The CDR3 spans 15 residues. Germline V lookup: CDR1 SGHNT, CDR2 YYREEE (reference sequence). DNA of the CDR3: TGTGCCAGCAGCTCCCCTTTGACAGGGGAGCATGGCTACACCTTC. Translating gives CASSSPLTGEHGYTF.

The V gene is TRBV5-1, the J gene TRBJ1-1, with 9 positions matching TRBD1. Trimming cost V 6 bases and J 3 bases; bases outside gene matches: 6. CDR3 length equals 14 residues. Germline lookup yields CDR1 SGHRS and CDR2 YFSETQ. CDR3 bases: TGCGCCAGCACCCCAGGGACAGGGTACACTGAAGCTTTCTTT. It yields the protein CASTPGTGYTEAFF.